This TCR beta chain was captured by sequencing in a study of neoadjuvant anti-PD-1 for oral cavity cancer (dated by TCRdb to the early 2020s). At the level of the whole study: Three to four biweekly doses of nivolumab at 3 mg/kg were mostly administered to patients before curative-intent surgical resection. For patients who did not progress, a fourth nivolumab dose was given around day 43, followed by definitive surgical resection on days 50-56. Responders were defined as patients with complete response, partial response or stable disease by RECIST 1.1; non-responders were defined as patients with progression. The parent correlative cohort included 11 to 13 patients, with a 33% response rate. General conclusions and limits of the study: TCR analyses included only three patients per response group, and the authors called for larger cohorts for validation. Higher pretreatment blood Treg/Th17 ratios correlated with higher pretreatment blood TCRbeta clonality and lower post-treatment tumor TCRbeta clonality. Within PBMCs, T cell clonality (Gini index) was significantly higher in non-responders than responders after neoadjuvant nivolumab.

This clone was counted once. Its antigen remains unidentified. It has no much larger one-base neighbor in the sample; base qualities were not kept. The time point label here, explained by the study, means: before neoadjuvant nivolumab. The patients had newly diagnosed stage II-IVA oral cavity squamous cell carcinoma and had not received any prior systemic or radiation treatment. The cohort consisted of patients with HPV-negative, locally advanced oral cavity squamous cell carcinoma. Peripheral blood mononuclear cells were analyzed directly and were not maintained or expanded in culture. The samples were drawn from a longitudinal correlative study tied to a single-arm phase II trial testing neoadjuvant nivolumab in oral cavity squamous cell carcinoma. Subject-matched pre- and post-treatment PBMCs and tumors from three responders and three non-responders were subjected to genomic DNA-based TCRbeta sequencing. Peripheral blood mononuclear cells were collected before nivolumab treatment and again after treatment, at the time of surgery. The Maxwell RSC DNA from Cells kit was used to isolate genomic DNA from PBMCs.

CDR1 and CDR2, per the germline V gene (reference sequence), are LNHDA and SQIVND. Trimming costs V 4 bases and J 4 bases, and their ends lie 11 bases apart. The CDR3 numbers 15 residues from cysteine through phenylalanine. The retained sequence is limited to the CDR3, 45 bases, with the frame set at the first base. For deep sequencing of PBMC libraries, mostly about 0.45 ug of input genomic DNA was used, and six replicates were run per sample. The immunoSEQ hsTCRbeta kit was used to prepare TCRbeta libraries according to the manufacturer's instructions. An Illumina NovaSeq 6000 S4 flow cell was used to sequence the final libraries, which had first been combined to 3 nM. The study's processing was this. The immunoSEQ Analyzer was used for raw data preprocessing and quality control. The analysis was restricted to productive rearrangements, with each unique CDR3 amino acid sequence defining a clonotype. Repertoire clonality was estimated as the Gini-Simpson index, computed with the R package tcR. Gini indices were compared with Student's t test, and associations with tumor size change were assessed by Pearson correlation. Sourced from immuneACCESS, this table was stored by TCRdb with only in-frame sequences that have V and J called. A share of the clones is absent; for the studies checked, an unresolved V gene accounts for under half, and the remainder has no known explanation. V and J calls and clone size are given by that table; D and trimming were obtained from the DNA. The sample yields about 6,900 clones; roughly three quarters were counted once. Clones ranked in the top ten supply 2.5% to 3.5% of the sample.

This TCR came from a person aged 35 to 85 with oral cavity squamous cell carcinoma. The sequence links TRBV19 to TRBJ2-6, with no D gene named confidently. The input for sequencing was PBMCs, taken before nivolumab (anti-PD-1) treatment. The DNA sequence follows: TGTGCCAGTAGTACAGGTCCTTGGGGGGCCAACGTCCTGACTTTC. Its translation reads: CASSTGPWGANVLTF.